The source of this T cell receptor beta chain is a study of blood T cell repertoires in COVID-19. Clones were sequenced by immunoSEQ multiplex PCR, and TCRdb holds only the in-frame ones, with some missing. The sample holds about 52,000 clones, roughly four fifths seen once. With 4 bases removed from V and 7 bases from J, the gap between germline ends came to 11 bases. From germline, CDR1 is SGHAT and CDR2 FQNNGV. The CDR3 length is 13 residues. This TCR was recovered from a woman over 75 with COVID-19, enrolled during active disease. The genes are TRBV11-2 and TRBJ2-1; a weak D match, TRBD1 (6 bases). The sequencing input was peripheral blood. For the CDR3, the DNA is TGTGCCAGCAGCTCTGCAGGGACAAATGAGCAGTTCTTC. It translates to CASSSAGTNEQFF. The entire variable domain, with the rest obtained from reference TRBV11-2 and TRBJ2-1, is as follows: EAGVAQSPRYKIIEKRQSVAFWCNPISGHATLYWYQQILGQGPKLLIQFQNNGVVDDSQLPKDRFSAERLKGVDSTLKIQPAKLEDSAVYLCASSSAGTNEQFFGPGTRLTVL.